This TCR beta chain comes out of a study of siplizumab effects on memory and regulatory T cells. Study outcomes and limitations: Apparently key alloresponse contributors, naive T cells also seemed more diverse than memory cells.

Around 91,000 TCR templates underwent assay in every sample. Using immunoSEQ multiplex PCR, the repertoire was profiled, and TCRdb retains in-frame clones only, with some absent. The data show some 100,000 clones, 94% seen once. A remark on this clone: As yet, its antigen is unknown.

Sequencing input: Tregs sorted from blood. This clonotype was sampled from a human donor in good health.

The CDR3 DNA reads as TGTGCCAGCAGCAGAGGGACTAGCAGCGAGCAGTACTTC. This translates into CASSRGTSSEQYF. The rearrangement links TRBV7-9 to TRBJ2-7; TRBD2 agrees at 9 bases. The V gene end was trimmed by 5 bases and the J gene end by 6 bases; junction bases not matched to a gene: 5. The CDR3 is 13 residues long. Germline V gene data show CDR1 as SEHNR and CDR2 as FQNEAQ (reference sequence).